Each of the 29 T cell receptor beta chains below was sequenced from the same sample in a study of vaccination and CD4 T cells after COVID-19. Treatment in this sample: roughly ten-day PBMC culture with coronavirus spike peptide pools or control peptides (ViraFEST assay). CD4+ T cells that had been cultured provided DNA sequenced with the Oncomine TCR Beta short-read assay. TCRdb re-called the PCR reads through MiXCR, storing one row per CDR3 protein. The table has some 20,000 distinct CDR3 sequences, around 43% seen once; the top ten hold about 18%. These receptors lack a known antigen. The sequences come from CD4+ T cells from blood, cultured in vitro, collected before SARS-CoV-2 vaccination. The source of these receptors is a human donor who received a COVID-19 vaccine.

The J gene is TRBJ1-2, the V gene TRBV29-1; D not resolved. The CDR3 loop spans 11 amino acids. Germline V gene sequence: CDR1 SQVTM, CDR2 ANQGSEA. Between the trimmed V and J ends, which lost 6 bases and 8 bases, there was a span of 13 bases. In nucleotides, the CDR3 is TGCAGCGTGAGAGGCACGGAGGGCTACACCTTC. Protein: CSVRGTEGYTF.

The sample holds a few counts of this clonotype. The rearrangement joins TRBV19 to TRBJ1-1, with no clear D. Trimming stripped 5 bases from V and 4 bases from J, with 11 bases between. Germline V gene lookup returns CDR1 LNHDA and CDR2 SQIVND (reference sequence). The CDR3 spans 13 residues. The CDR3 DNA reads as TGTGCCAGTAGTTCGGGTAGTGGCACTGAAGCTTTCTTT. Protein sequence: CASSSGSGTEAFF.

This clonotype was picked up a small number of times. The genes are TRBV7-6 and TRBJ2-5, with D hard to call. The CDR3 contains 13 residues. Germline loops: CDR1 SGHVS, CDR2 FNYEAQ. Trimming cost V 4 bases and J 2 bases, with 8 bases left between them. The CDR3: CASSSGLQETQYF. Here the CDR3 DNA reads TGTGCCAGCAGCTCCGGGTTACAAGAGACCCAGTACTTC.

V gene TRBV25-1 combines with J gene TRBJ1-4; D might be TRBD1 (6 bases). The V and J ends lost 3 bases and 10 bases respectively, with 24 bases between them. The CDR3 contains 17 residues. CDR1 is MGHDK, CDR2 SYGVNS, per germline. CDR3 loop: CASSESGTEATRGKLFF. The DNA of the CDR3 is TGTGCCAGCAGTGAGTCGGGGACGGAAGCCACCAGGGGAAAACTGTTTTTT.

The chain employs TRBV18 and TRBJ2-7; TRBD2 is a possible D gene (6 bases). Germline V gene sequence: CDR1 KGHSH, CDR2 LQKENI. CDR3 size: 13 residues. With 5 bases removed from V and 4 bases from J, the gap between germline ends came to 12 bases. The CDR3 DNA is TGTGCCAGCTCAACGGGGAGGAGTTACGAGCAGTACTTC. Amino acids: CASSTGRSYEQYF.

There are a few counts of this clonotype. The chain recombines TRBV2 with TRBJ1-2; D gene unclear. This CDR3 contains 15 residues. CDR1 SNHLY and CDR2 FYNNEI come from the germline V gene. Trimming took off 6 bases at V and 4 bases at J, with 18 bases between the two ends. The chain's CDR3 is CASSDLTPGPYGYTF. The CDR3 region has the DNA TGTGCCAGCAGCGATTTAACTCCGGGCCCCTATGGCTACACCTTC. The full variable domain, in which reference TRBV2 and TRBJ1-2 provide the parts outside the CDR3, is EPEVTQTPSHQVTQMGQEVILRCVPISNHLYFYWYRQILGQKVEFLVSFYNNEISEKSEIFDDQFSVERPDGSNFTLKIRSTKLEDSAMYFCASSDLTPGPYGYTFGSGTRLTVV.

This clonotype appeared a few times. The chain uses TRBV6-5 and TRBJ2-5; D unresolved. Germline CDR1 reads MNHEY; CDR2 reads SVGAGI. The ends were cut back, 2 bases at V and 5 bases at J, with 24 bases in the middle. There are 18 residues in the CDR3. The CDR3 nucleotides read TGTGCCAGCAGTTACGGCTCCGAATTTCTGATCGAGAGGGAGACCCAGTACTTC. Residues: CASSYGSEFLIERETQYF.

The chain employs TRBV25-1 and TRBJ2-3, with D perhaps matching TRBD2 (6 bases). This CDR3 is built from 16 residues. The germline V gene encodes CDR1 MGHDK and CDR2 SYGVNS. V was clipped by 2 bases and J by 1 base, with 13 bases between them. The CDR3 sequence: CASSEVGRGGTDTQYF. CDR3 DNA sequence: TGTGCCAGCAGTGAAGTTGGGCGGGGCGGCACAGATACGCAGTATTTT.

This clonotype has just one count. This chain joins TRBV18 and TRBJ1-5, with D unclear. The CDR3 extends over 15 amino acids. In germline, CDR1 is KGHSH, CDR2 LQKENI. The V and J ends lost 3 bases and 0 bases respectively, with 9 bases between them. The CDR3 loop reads CASSPRQNSNQPQHF. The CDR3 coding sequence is TGTGCCAGCTCACCCCGACAAAATAGCAATCAGCCCCAGCATTTT. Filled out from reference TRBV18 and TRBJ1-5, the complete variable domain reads NAGVMQNPRHLVRRRGQEARLRCSPMKGHSHVYWYRQLPEEGLKFMVYLQKENIIDESGMPKERFSAEFPKEGPSILRIQQVVRGDSAAYFCASSPRQNSNQPQHFGDGTRLSIL.

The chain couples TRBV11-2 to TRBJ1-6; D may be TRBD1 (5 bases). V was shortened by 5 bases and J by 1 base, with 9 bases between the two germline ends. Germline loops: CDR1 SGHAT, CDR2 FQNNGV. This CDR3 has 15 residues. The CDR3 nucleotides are TGTGCCAGCAGCGCAGGGTGGTCCTATAATTCACCCCTCCACTTT. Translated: CASSAGWSYNSPLHF. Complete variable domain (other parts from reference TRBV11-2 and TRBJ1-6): EAGVAQSPRYKIIEKRQSVAFWCNPISGHATLYWYQQILGQGPKLLIQFQNNGVVDDSQLPKDRFSAERLKGVDSTLKIQPAKLEDSAVYLCASSAGWSYNSPLHFGNGTRLTVT.

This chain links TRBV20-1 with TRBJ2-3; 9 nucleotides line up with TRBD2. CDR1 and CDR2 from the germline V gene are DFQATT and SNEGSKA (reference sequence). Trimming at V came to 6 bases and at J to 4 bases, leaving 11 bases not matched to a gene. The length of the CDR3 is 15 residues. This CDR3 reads CSATEASGVSDTQYF. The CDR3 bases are TGCAGTGCAACCGAGGCTAGCGGGGTATCAGATACGCAGTATTTT.

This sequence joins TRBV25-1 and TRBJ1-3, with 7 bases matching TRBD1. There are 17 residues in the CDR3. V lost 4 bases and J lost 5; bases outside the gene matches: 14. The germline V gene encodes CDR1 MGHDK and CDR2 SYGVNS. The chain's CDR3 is CASSGGRPGQHRNTIYF. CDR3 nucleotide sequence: TGTGCCAGCAGTGGAGGTCGGCCGGGACAGCACCGAAACACCATATATTTT.

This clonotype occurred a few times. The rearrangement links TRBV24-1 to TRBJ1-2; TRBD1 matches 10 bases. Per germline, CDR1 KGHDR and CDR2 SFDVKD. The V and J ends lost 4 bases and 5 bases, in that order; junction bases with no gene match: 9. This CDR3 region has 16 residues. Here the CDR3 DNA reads TGTGCCACCAGTGACGCTAGGACAGGGGGACGATATGGCTACACCTTC. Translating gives CATSDARTGGRYGYTF.

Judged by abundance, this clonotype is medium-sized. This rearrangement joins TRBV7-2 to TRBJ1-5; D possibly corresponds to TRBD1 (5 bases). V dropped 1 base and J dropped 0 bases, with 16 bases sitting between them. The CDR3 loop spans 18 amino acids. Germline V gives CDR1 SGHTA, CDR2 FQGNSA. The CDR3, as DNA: TGTGCCAGCAGCTTAGTTTGGGGAGGGGCCCATAGCAATCAGCCCCAGCATTTT. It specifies CASSLVWGGAHSNQPQHF.

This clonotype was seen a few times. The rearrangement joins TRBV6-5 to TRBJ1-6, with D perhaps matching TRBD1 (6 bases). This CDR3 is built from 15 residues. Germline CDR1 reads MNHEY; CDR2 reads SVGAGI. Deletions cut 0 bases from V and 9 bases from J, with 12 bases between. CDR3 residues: CASSYSPDRGSPLHF. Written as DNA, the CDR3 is TGTGCCAGCAGTTACTCCCCGGACAGAGGTTCACCCCTCCACTTT.

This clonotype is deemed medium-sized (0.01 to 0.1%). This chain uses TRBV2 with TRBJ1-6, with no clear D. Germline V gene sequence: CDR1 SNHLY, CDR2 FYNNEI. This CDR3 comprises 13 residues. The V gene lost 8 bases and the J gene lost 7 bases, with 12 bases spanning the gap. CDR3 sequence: CASEADRNSPLHF. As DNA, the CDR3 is TGTGCCAGCGAGGCCGACCGCAATTCACCCCTCCACTTT.

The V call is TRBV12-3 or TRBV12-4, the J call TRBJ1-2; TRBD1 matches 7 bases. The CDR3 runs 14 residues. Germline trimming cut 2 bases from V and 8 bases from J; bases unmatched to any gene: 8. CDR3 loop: CASSLRGTVGGYTF. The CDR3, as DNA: TGTGCCAGCAGTTTAAGAGGGACAGTGGGCGGCTACACCTTC.

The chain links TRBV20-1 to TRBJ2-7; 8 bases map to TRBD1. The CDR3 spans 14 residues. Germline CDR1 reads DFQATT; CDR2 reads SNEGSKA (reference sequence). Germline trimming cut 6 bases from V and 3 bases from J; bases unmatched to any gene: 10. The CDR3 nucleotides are TGCAGTGCAAATACAGGGGGTCCGCGCTACGAGCAGTACTTC. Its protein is CSANTGGPRYEQYF.

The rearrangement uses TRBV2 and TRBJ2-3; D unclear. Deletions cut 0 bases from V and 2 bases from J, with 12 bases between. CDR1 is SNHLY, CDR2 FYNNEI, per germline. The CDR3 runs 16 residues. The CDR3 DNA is TGTGCCAGCAGTGAAGCAGGGTACCCCTCCACAGATACGCAGTATTTT. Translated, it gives CASSEAGYPSTDTQYF.

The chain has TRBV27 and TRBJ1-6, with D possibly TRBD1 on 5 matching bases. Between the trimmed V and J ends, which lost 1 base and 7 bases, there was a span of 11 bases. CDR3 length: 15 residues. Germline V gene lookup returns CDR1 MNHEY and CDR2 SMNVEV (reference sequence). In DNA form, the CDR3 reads TGTGCCAGCAGTTTATACGGGGGGGGGAATTCACCCCTCCACTTT. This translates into CASSLYGGGNSPLHF.

CDR3 nucleotide sequence: TGCGCCAGCAGCCAACAGGGGGTGAGCAATCAGCCCCAGCATTTT. This gives the protein CASSQQGVSNQPQHF. This chain uses TRBV4-1 with TRBJ1-5; 7 nucleotides match TRBD1. This CDR3 region has 15 residues. Unmatched junction bases numbered 2, after V lost 2 bases and J lost 1 base. The germline V gene encodes CDR1 MGHRA and CDR2 YSYEKL.

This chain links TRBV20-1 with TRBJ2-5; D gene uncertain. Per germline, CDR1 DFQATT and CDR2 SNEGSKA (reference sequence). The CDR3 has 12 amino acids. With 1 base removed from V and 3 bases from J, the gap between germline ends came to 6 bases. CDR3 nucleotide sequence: TGCAGTGCTAGAGCACAAAAAGAGACCCAGTACTTC. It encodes CSARAQKETQYF.

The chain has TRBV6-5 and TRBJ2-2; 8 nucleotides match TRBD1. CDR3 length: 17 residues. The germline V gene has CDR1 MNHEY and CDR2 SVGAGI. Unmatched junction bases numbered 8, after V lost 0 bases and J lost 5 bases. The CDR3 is CASSYSIAGGKTGELFF. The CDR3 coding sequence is TGTGCCAGCAGTTACTCTATAGCAGGGGGCAAGACCGGGGAGCTGTTTTTT.

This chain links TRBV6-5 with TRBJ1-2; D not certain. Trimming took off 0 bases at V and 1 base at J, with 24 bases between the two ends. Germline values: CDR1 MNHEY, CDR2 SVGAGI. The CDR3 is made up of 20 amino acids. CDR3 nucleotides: TGTGCCAGCAGTTACTCGATACTACCAATCCGGACGGAGGGTAACTATGGCTACACCTTC. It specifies CASSYSILPIRTEGNYGYTF.

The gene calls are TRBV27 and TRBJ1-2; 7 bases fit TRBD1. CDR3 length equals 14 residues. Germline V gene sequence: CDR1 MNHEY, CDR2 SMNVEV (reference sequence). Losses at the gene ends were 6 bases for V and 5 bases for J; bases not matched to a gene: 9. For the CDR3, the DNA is TGTGCCAGCAGGCCCCAGGGGGAAATATATGGCTACACCTTC. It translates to CASRPQGEIYGYTF.

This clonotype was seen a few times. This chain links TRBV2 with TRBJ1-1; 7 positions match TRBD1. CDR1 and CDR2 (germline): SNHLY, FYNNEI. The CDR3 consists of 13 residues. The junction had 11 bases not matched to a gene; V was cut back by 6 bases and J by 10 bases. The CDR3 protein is CASSLGTARGAFF. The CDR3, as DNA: TGTGCCAGCAGCCTCGGGACAGCCAGAGGAGCTTTCTTT. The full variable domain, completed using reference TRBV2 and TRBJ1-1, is EPEVTQTPSHQVTQMGQEVILRCVPISNHLYFYWYRQILGQKVEFLVSFYNNEISEKSEIFDDQFSVERPDGSNFTLKIRSTKLEDSAMYFCASSLGTARGAFFGQGTRLTVV.

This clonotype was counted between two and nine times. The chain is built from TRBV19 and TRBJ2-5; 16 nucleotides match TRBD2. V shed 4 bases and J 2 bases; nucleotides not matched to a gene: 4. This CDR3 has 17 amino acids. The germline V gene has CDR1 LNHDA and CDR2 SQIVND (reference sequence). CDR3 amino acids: CASSRGLAGGRQETQYF. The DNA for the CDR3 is TGTGCCAGTAGTAGGGGACTAGCGGGGGGGAGACAAGAGACCCAGTACTTC.

The CDR3 here is CASRPLAIGNEQFF. The CDR3 DNA reads as TGTGCCAGCCGCCCTCTAGCGATAGGAAATGAGCAGTTCTTC. The chain carries TRBV6-1 and TRBJ2-1; TRBD2 might be the D (6 bases). The CDR3 is made up of 14 amino acids. The germline V and J ends were trimmed by 8 bases and 7 bases, with 18 bases remaining between them. Germline V gene data show CDR1 as MNHNS and CDR2 as SASEGT.

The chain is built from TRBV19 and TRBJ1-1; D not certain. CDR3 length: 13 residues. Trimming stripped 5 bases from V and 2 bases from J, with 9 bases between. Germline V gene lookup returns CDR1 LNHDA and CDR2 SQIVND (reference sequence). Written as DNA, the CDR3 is TGTGCCAGTAGTGGGATCACCAACACTGAAGCTTTCTTT. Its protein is CASSGITNTEAFF.